The T cell receptor beta chain described here comes from a study of sequential checkpoint blockade in melanoma. Study-level background: Patients were randomized 1:1 to nivolumab-then-ipilimumab or ipilimumab-then-nivolumab first-line. Each arm's sequence ended with maintenance nivolumab.

The germline V gene encodes CDR1 LGHNA and CDR2 YNFKEQ. With V trimmed by 3 bases and J by 5 bases, 7 bases remained unmatched. This CDR3 has 16 amino acids. Profiling relied on immunoSEQ multiplex PCR, and the TCRdb table lists in-frame clones only, not all of them. This table has approximately 9,300 clones, roughly 73% appearing once. Treatment here: randomized to nivolumab then ipilimumab (arm A) or the reverse (arm B). From thawed PBMCs, live CD3+CD8+ cells negative for CD19 and CD56 were sorted. This clone came up a few times. This receptor was obtained from a human donor with melanoma. The chain is built from TRBV4-2 and TRBJ1-4, with TRBD1 identical over 9 bases. Sample: CD8+ T cells sorted from blood (inferred from file names), taken from a patient given nivolumab and ipilimumab in sequence. The CDR3 is CASSQSSGTGNEKLFF. The CDR3 DNA reads TGTGCCAGCAGCCAGTCTAGTGGGACAGGGAATGAAAAACTGTTTTTT.